This TCR beta chain was identified during a study of T cell responses to AZD1222 COVID-19 vaccine. Germline V gives CDR1 SGHRS, CDR2 YFSETQ. The CDR3 has 16 residues. Trimming stripped 2 bases from V and 4 bases from J, with 18 bases between. A remark on this clone: Its cognate antigen is unknown.

Broader study findings: The donor group comprised mostly white British people and more females; the analysis possibly underestimated clonal diversity. Every sample of the repertoires postdated the peak T cell response. Unmutated variant regions are reportedly the target of nearly half of TCRs that are spike-specific. Vaccine-associated CD4 TCRs spanned spike, dominant at 160-218 and 743-854.

Assay used: immunoSEQ multiplex PCR; TCRdb lists only in-frame clones, some missing. The table records 95,000 to 150,000 clones, more than 75% of them present only once. Sequenced here: peripheral blood, sampled on day 0 of AZD1222 vaccination. The chain uses TRBV5-1 and TRBJ1-1; D not certain. This receptor was taken from an adult in good health. The CDR3 is CASSLTRRREGTEAFF. The CDR3 DNA sequence: TGCGCCAGCAGCTTAACCCGCCGTAGAGAGGGCACTGAAGCTTTCTTT.